This is a list of T cell receptor beta chains from one sample in a study of blood T cell repertoires in COVID-19. Using immunoSEQ multiplex PCR, the repertoire was profiled, and TCRdb retains in-frame clones only, with some absent. This table holds approximately 140,000 clones, 60% to 85% found once. The sample taken for sequencing was peripheral blood. The receptors were gathered from a man over 45 with acute or convalescent COVID-19. The CDR3 runs from the conserved cysteine through the conserved F or W. Fields, in order: V gene, CDR3 length, clone size, D gene, J gene, CDR3 DNA, CDR3 protein. The D gene is left open where the match is weak. Expanded clones get a size class; other rows say once, few or many, or leave the size out.

TRBV9	13	.	.	TRBJ1-1	TGTGCCAGCAGCGTACAAATGAACACTGAAGCTTTCTTT	CASSVQMNTEAFF
TRBV18	15	.	.	TRBJ2-1	TGTGCCAGCTCACCACGCGGGGCGTCCCCCAATGAGCAGTTCTTC	CASSPRGASPNEQFF
TRBV3-1/TRBV3-2	18	.	.	TRBJ1-6	TGTGCCAGCAGCCAAGATCGTGGCAGGCTTCCTCAAAATTCACCCCTCCACTTT	CASSQDRGRLPQNSPLHF
TRBV5-4	16	.	TRBD1	TRBJ2-5	TGTGCCAGCAGCTTGGACGGGACAGGGGGCGTAGAGACCCAGTACTTC	CASSLDGTGGVETQYF
TRBV12-3/TRBV12-4	13	.	TRBD2	TRBJ2-5	TGTGCCAGCAGGCCCACTAGCGTGGAGACCCAGTACTTC	CASRPTSVETQYF
TRBV15	13	.	.	TRBJ2-2	TGTGCCACCAGCAGAGGCGGGGCCGGGGAGCTGTTTTTT	CATSRGGAGELFF
TRBV21-1	15	few	.	TRBJ2-1	TGTGCCAGCAGCACCCTGGGACAGGGCTTGTGTGAGCAGTTCTTC	CASSTLGQGLCEQFF
TRBV5-1	18	.	TRBD1	TRBJ1-6	TGCGCCAGCAGCTTGGAGGAGGACAGGGGCGGACGTAATTCACCCCTCCACTTT	CASSLEEDRGGRNSPLHF
TRBV3-1/TRBV3-2	13	.	.	TRBJ1-5	TGTGCCAGCAGCCTCGGACAGTATCAGCCCCAGCATTTT	CASSLGQYQPQHF
TRBV27	16	.	.	TRBJ1-5	TGTGCCAGCAGTTTATCGAGTACTAATAGCAATCAGCCCCAGCATTTT	CASSLSSTNSNQPQHF
TRBV29-1	13	.	TRBD1	TRBJ2-2	TGCAGCTCATGGACAGGGGGCACCGGGGAGCTGTTTTTT	CSSWTGGTGELFF
TRBV5-5	15	.	TRBD1	TRBJ1-3	TGTGCCAGCAGCCTCGAGGACAGGGCTGGAAACACCATATATTTT	CASSLEDRAGNTIYF
TRBV2	15	.	.	TRBJ2-2	TGTGCCAGCAGTGCTGGGGACTTCTACACCGGGGAGCTGTTTTTT	CASSAGDFYTGELFF
TRBV5-1	13	.	.	TRBJ2-4	TGCGCCAGCAGCTTGGATCCGGGGGACATTCAGTACTTC	CASSLDPGDIQYF
TRBV15	13	.	.	TRBJ2-5	TGTGCCACCAGCGACGGGGTCGGGGAGACCCAGTACTTC	CATSDGVGETQYF
TRBV4-2	15	few	.	TRBJ2-2	TGTGCCAGCAGCCAGGCGGTAGCTCCTACCGGGGAGCTGTTTTTT	CASSQAVAPTGELFF
TRBV11-2	14	once	.	TRBJ2-1	TGTGCCAGCAGCTTCCCCTCCTCAGTCAATGAGCAGTTCTTC	CASSFPSSVNEQFF
TRBV9	14	.	.	TRBJ1-5	TGTGCCAGCAGCGTAAATCAGTTCAATCAGCCCCAGCATTTT	CASSVNQFNQPQHF
TRBV7-9	15	few	.	TRBJ2-4	TGTGCCAGCAGCCAGACGGGGGGCGCCAAAAACATTCAGTACTTC	CASSQTGGAKNIQYF
TRBV5-4	15	.	.	TRBJ1-2	TGTGCCAGCAGCGGGGCGGGGGGGACCAGCTATGGCTACACCTTC	CASSGAGGTSYGYTF
TRBV19	15	once	.	TRBJ2-5	TGTGCCAGTAGTATACTGGCCAGTCCCCAAGAGACCCAGTACTTC	CASSILASPQETQYF
TRBV5-1	16	.	TRBD1	TRBJ1-4	TGCGCCAGCAGCTTGGGGGACAGGGCTACTAATGAAAAACTGTTTTTT	CASSLGDRATNEKLFF
TRBV7-7	13	.	TRBD1	TRBJ1-1	TGTGCCAGCAGCTCTGGACAGGGTACTGAAGCTTTCTTT	CASSSGQGTEAFF
TRBV4-1	18	.	.	TRBJ2-4	TGCGCCAGCAGCCAAGAAGCCCCGCAGGGGAGTTCCAAAAACATTCAGTACTTC	CASSQEAPQGSSKNIQYF
TRBV2	15	.	.	TRBJ1-3	TGTGCCAGCTACACAGGGTCATTGGGTGGAAACACCATATATTTT	CASYTGSLGGNTIYF
TRBV5-1	14	.	.	TRBJ2-2	TGCGCCAGCAGCTACAGATCGAACACCGGGGAGCTGTTTTTT	CASSYRSNTGELFF
TRBV24-1	15	.	.	TRBJ2-3	TGTGCCACCAGTGAAACAGGGTTGTATCAAGATACGCAGTATTTT	CATSETGLYQDTQYF
TRBV3-1/TRBV3-2	16	.	TRBD1	TRBJ1-1	TGTGCCAGCAGCCCCCTTCCGGGACAGGGGGCTGGTTCAGCTTTCTTT	CASSPLPGQGAGSAFF
TRBV5-1	15	.	.	TRBJ1-1	TGCGCCAGCAGCTTGGATGGCTCGCGGGGCACTGAAGCTTTCTTT	CASSLDGSRGTEAFF
TRBV3-1/TRBV3-2	16	.	.	TRBJ1-4	TGTGCCAGCAGCCCCAGGGGCTCCCACCGGGGCGAAAAACTGTTTTTT	CASSPRGSHRGEKLFF
TRBV27	20	.	TRBD1	TRBJ1-6	TGTGCCAGCAGTTTGAGTAGACAGGGGAGCTTGGGTTCCTATAATTCACCCCTCCACTTT	CASSLSRQGSLGSYNSPLHF
TRBV3-1/TRBV3-2	14	.	TRBD2	TRBJ2-7	TGTGCCAGCAGCCAAGATGGGGGGGGCTACGAGCAGTACTTC	CASSQDGGGYEQYF
TRBV5-6	16	few	TRBD2	TRBJ2-1	TGTGCCAGCAGCTTAAACCTAGCGGGGGCCCCCGACCCGCAGTTCTTC	CASSLNLAGAPDPQFF
TRBV10-1	13	.	.	TRBJ1-2	TGCGCCAGCAGTGAGGTTCGCAGCTATGGCTACACCTTC	CASSEVRSYGYTF
TRBV19	13	.	.	TRBJ2-4	TGTGCCAGTAGTATAGACAGGGCCGACATTCAGTACTTC	CASSIDRADIQYF
TRBV12-3/TRBV12-4	13	.	.	TRBJ2-1	TGTGCCAGCAGTTTAGCGCGATACAATGAGCAGTTCTTC	CASSLARYNEQFF
TRBV7-3	15	.	TRBD2	TRBJ2-1	TGTGCCAGCAGCTTAGCCGGGGGGACCTACAATGAGCAGTTCTTC	CASSLAGGTYNEQFF
TRBV3-1/TRBV3-2	15	.	.	TRBJ1-5	TGTGCCAGCAGCCAAGGTGCAGGGGCCAATCAGCCCCAGCATTTT	CASSQGAGANQPQHF
TRBV10-3	15	.	TRBD2	TRBJ2-2	TGTGCCATCAGGGGAGCGGGGGGAGACACCGGGGAGCTGTTTTTT	CAIRGAGGDTGELFF